This T cell receptor beta chain was recorded in a study of cytomegalovirus exposure and HLA in healthy donors. Study-level results: Researchers reported that a few CMV-associated chains were confirmed in vitro as CMV antigen-specific. With further analysis later on, most CMV-associated TCR beta chains appeared HLA-restricted.

The V end was cut by 0 bases, the J end by 4 bases, with 7 bases between. CDR3 size: 14 residues. The germline CDR1 and CDR2 sequences are MGHRA and YSYEKL. Concerning this clone: The antigen is unknown.

Vbeta (60) and Jbeta (13) primers were used in the PCR. Here immunoSEQ multiplex PCR was the method, and the copy in TCRdb shows in-frame clones only, minus some. Altogether some 200,000 clones are present, roughly 80% being singletons, with the ten largest covering more than 1.3%. Sequencing was carried out using PBMCs. This TCR was recovered from a girl aged 10 to 17 in good health and CMV-seronegative. The chain links TRBV4-1 to TRBJ1-5; no clear D. CDR3 nucleotides: TGCGCCAGCAGCCAAGATAGCCGAAATCAGCCCCAGCATTTT. It encodes CASSQDSRNQPQHF.